The source of this T cell receptor beta chain is a study of beta chain features in type 1 diabetes. On the study more broadly: Regarding age, gender and cell yields, patients proved similar to healthy donors. Study results and caveats: Among all four CD4+ subsets, Type 1 diabetes patients had TCRB CDR3s that were moderately but significantly shorter. Unsettled here was the matter of whether HLA type influences TCRB rearrangement.

All of the isolated RNA was reverse transcribed, so expressed TCRB transcripts were sequenced. Assay used: immunoSEQ multiplex PCR; TCRdb lists only in-frame clones, some missing. The sample contains 680,000 or so clones, 13% of which appear only once. For this clone: Antigen: not known.

The germline CDR1 and CDR2 sequences are SGHTA and FQGNSA. CDR3 size: 15 residues. The V end was cut by 0 bases, the J end by 6 bases, with 13 bases between. This TCR came from a man between 18 and 29 years old with type 1 diabetes. The chain is built from TRBV7-2 and TRBJ2-3, with D possibly TRBD2 on 5 matching bases. Sequenced: naive CD4+ T cells from blood. The CDR3 sequence is CASSLALGGHDTQYF. The CDR3 nucleotides read TGTGCCAGCAGCTTAGCGCTGGGCGGGCACGATACGCAGTATTTT.